Presented here are 25 T cell receptor beta chains from one specimen sequenced in a study of blood T cells in healthy people across ages. The use of a sample-barcoded 5' primer and a J-beta primer mix characterized a second PCR of roughly 6 to 11 cycles. MiXCR, applied by TCRdb to the 5' RACE reads, yields one record per CDR3 protein. Of 850,000 to 950,000 distinct CDR3 sequences in the sample, about 30% are singletons; the top ten hold roughly 17%. The sample consisted of blood. These receptors were obtained from a woman older than 75 in good health.

To note about this clonotype: This may stem from a read error, because a much larger clone lies one nucleotide away. This chain joins TRBV4-3 and TRBJ1-2; 9 bases line up with TRBD1. The V gene end was trimmed by 3 bases and the J gene end by 10 bases; junction bases not matched to a gene: 9. Germline V gives CDR1 LGHNA, CDR2 YSLEER. The CDR3 runs 14 residues. CDR3 loop: CASSHTGGADDYTF. CDR3 sequence (DNA): TGCGCCAGCAGCCATACAGGGGGCGCGGATGACTACACCTTC.

This clonotype has more than one count but fewer than ten. The chain links TRBV27 to TRBJ2-7; D remains unclear. Trimming took 5 bases from V and 7 from J, leaving 12 bases between them. The CDR3 sequence is 12 residues long. Looked up from germline, CDR1 is MNHEY and CDR2 is SMNVEV (reference sequence). The CDR3 protein is CASSPPYGEQYF. The DNA of the CDR3 is TGTGCCAGCAGTCCCCCTTATGGGGAGCAGTACTTC.

This clonotype has just a few counts. The chain joins TRBV28 to TRBJ2-3; 7 bases are a match to TRBD2. The germline gives CDR1 MDHEN, CDR2 SYDVKM. This CDR3 comprises 15 residues. V shed 6 bases, J shed 0 bases, and the junction held 6 bases outside the gene matches. CDR3 sequence reads: CASSKSGTSTDTQYF. For the CDR3, the DNA is TGTGCCAGCAGCAAGAGCGGGACCAGCACAGATACGCAGTATTTT.

This clonotype appeared many times. The V and J genes are TRBV20-1 and TRBJ1-2, with D perhaps TRBD1 (5 bases). The CDR3 sequence is 13 residues long. The V gene's germline CDR1 is DFQATT and CDR2 SNEGSKA (reference sequence). Trimming cost V 6 bases and J 5 bases, with 16 bases left between them. CDR3 in amino acids: CSAPLRGEYGYTF. CDR3 nucleotide sequence: TGCAGTGCCCCCCTCCGGGGGGAGTATGGCTACACCTTC.

The rearrangement links TRBV5-4 to TRBJ2-5; D is possibly TRBD1 (7 bases). From germline, CDR1 is SGHNT and CDR2 YYREEE (reference sequence). The ends were cut back, 4 bases at V and 3 bases at J, with 13 bases in the middle. CDR3 length: 14 amino acids. In nucleotides, the CDR3 is TGTGCCAGCAGCGCGGGACAGAGAGAAGAGACCCAGTACTTC. Protein: CASSAGQREETQYF.

This clonotype was seen at least ten times. The chain carries TRBV27 and TRBJ1-6, with 10 nucleotides matching TRBD1. Germline CDR1 and CDR2: MNHEY and SMNVEV (reference sequence). V dropped 3 bases and J dropped 10; count of bases not matched to a gene: 0. The CDR3 contains 13 residues. The CDR3 nucleotides are TGTGCCAGCAGTTTGACAGGGGGCTCACCCCTCCACTTT. This gives the protein CASSLTGGSPLHF.

This clonotype was seen repeatedly, ten times or more. The chain carries TRBV6-2 or TRBV6-3 and TRBJ2-7; D perhaps matches TRBD1 (7 bases). This CDR3 region has 14 residues. Germline V lookup: CDR1 MNHEY, CDR2 SVGEGT. Trimming removed 6 bases from V and 1 base from J, with 13 bases in between. The CDR3 region is CASRDQGGSYEQYF. CDR3 in DNA: TGTGCCAGCAGAGACCAGGGGGGATCCTACGAGCAGTACTTC.

Notes on this clonotype: Its ends do not fully match the called genes, so a read error is possible. J is TRBJ1-6 and V is TRBV7-9, with TRBD1 as a possible D gene (5 bases). The CDR3 is 17 residues long. CDR1 is SEHNR, CDR2 FQNEAQ, per germline (reference sequence). The CDR3 loop is CASSLGGPTSYDSPPHF. Written as DNA, the CDR3 is TGTGCCAGCAGCTTAGGGGGACCGACCTCCTATGATTCACCCCCCCACTTT. The entire variable domain, with the rest obtained from reference TRBV7-9 and TRBJ1-6, is as follows: DTGVSQNPRHKITKRGQNVTFRCDPISEHNRLYWYRQTLGQGPEFLTYFQNEAQLEKSRLLSDRFSAERPKGSFSTLEIQRTEQGDSAMYLCASSLGGPTSYDSPPHFGNGTRLTVT.

About this clonotype: The junction departs from germline at one end; a sequencing error may be responsible. The V gene is TRBV19, the J gene TRBJ2-5, with TRBD1 matching over 10 bases. The CDR3 totals 13 residues. Germline V gene data show CDR1 as LNHDA and CDR2 as SQIVND (reference sequence). CDR3 nucleotides: TGTGCCAGTGGACGGACAGGGGGAGAGGCCCAGTACTTC. Translated: CASGRTGGEAQYF.

In this sample, this clonotype turned up many times. V is TRBV9 and J is TRBJ2-3; D perhaps matches TRBD1 (7 bases). This CDR3 is 16 amino acids long. The germline CDR1 and CDR2 sequences are SGDLS and YYNGEE. The V and J ends lost 2 bases and 3 bases respectively, with 16 bases between them. In DNA form, the CDR3 reads TGTGCCAGCAGCGTGGGAGGACGACAGGGTACAGATACGCAGTATTTT. It specifies CASSVGGRQGTDTQYF.

V and J are TRBV7-2 and TRBJ2-3; 8 bases are shared with TRBD2. The CDR3 is made up of 17 amino acids. Germline V gene lookup returns CDR1 SGHTA and CDR2 FQGNSA. V was clipped by 5 bases and J by 2 bases; unmatched bases: 12. The CDR3 DNA reads TGTGCCAGCAGCCCCCCGTCCTTAGCGGGGTTCACAGATACGCAGTATTTT. Its translation is CASSPPSLAGFTDTQYF.

This clonotype has a count of ten or more. The rearrangement uses TRBV6-5 and TRBJ2-7; 8 bases are a match to TRBD1. Germline lookup yields CDR1 MNHEY and CDR2 SVGAGI. With 6 bases clipped from V and 6 bases from J, the junction kept 10 bases outside the gene matches. This CDR3 region has 14 residues. The CDR3 reads CASRNRQGFGEQYF. The CDR3 DNA sequence: TGTGCCAGCAGAAACCGACAGGGGTTCGGCGAGCAGTACTTC.

This clonotype was counted ten times or more. CDR3 sequence: CASSYTASTDTQYF. CDR3 DNA sequence: TGTGCCAGCAGCTATACAGCCAGCACAGATACGCAGTATTTT. The rearrangement links TRBV6-5 to TRBJ2-3; D gene uncertain. The length of the CDR3 is 14 residues. Germline CDR1 and CDR2: MNHEY and SVGAGI. Trimming pared 6 bases from V and 0 bases from J, leaving 10 bases between.

The V call is TRBV6-5, the J call TRBJ2-4; weak D call: TRBD1 (5 bases). CDR1 and CDR2 (germline): MNHEY, SVGAGI. CDR3 length equals 14 residues. V lost 6 bases, J lost 0 bases, and 9 bases lay in between. The CDR3 region has the DNA TGTGCCAGCAGAGGAACAGGAGCCAAAAACATTCAGTACTTC. This codes for CASRGTGAKNIQYF.

This sequence joins TRBV7-3 and TRBJ2-7; D unclear. The CDR3 sequence is 12 residues long. Germline assignment: CDR1 SGHTA and CDR2 FQGTGA. The ends were cut back, 5 bases at V and 10 bases at J, with 15 bases in the middle. Here the CDR3 DNA reads TGTGCCAGCAGCCCAGGTGGAGAGGCCCAGTACTTC. Translation: CASSPGGEAQYF.

Concerning this clonotype: A much larger clone is a single base away; this may be a read error. The gene calls are TRBV12-3 or TRBV12-4 and TRBJ1-4; 9 bases line up with TRBD1. The ends lost 4 bases at V and 5 bases at J; junction bases unmatched: 2. The CDR3 contains 14 residues. The CDR3 here is CASSCDRGNEKLFF. In nucleotides, the CDR3 is TGTGCCAGCAGTTGTGACAGGGGGAATGAAAAACTGTTTTTT.

To note about this clonotype: This may be a read error, as it is one base from a much larger clone. J is TRBJ2-5 and V is TRBV28, with D possibly being TRBD1 (6 bases). CDR3 length: 12 amino acids. The V gene's germline CDR1 is MDHEN and CDR2 SYDVKM. CDR3 coding DNA: TGTGCCAGCAGGGCAGGGGAAGAGACCCGGTACTTC. Its protein product is CASRAGEETRYF.

The chain recombines TRBV5-1 with TRBJ1-2; 7 bases are a match to TRBD1. The germline V gene has CDR1 SGHRS and CDR2 YFSETQ. The V segment lost 5 bases and the J segment 2 bases; nucleotides outside the gene matches: 9. The CDR3 is 15 amino acids. The CDR3: CASRFTLTGNYGYTF. In nucleotides, the CDR3 is TGCGCCAGCAGATTTACCCTGACAGGGAACTATGGCTACACCTTC.

This clonotype was detected ten times or more. This chain connects TRBV7-2 to TRBJ1-4; D is perhaps TRBD1 (5 bases). The germline V gene has CDR1 SGHTA and CDR2 FQGNSA. The CDR3 consists of 15 residues. Between the trimmed V and J ends, which lost 4 bases and 7 bases, there was a span of 16 bases. The CDR3 DNA sequence: TGTGCCAGCAGCTCTCCGGGGTCAGGGCCTGAAAAACTGTTTTTT. This encodes CASSSPGSGPEKLFF.

This clonotype was seen repeatedly, ten times or more. This chain links TRBV11-2 with TRBJ2-1; 8 nucleotides align to TRBD1. The CDR3 spans 15 residues. From germline, CDR1 is SGHAT and CDR2 FQNNGV. V shed 3 bases, J shed 3 bases, and the junction held 4 bases outside the gene matches. The CDR3 bases are TGTGCCAGCAGCTTGAGGACAGGGATCTACAATGAGCAGTTCTTC. As protein: CASSLRTGIYNEQFF.

V and J are TRBV5-1 and TRBJ2-4; TRBD2 agrees at 7 bases. Losses at the gene ends were 6 bases for V and 13 bases for J; bases not matched to a gene: 10. CDR1 SGHRS and CDR2 YFSETQ come from the germline V gene. This CDR3 is 12 amino acids long. The CDR3, as DNA: TGCGCCAGCACCGGGGCGGGGGTTGAGCAGTACTTC. This gives the protein CASTGAGVEQYF. Based on the CDR3 plus reference TRBV5-1 and TRBJ2-4, the full variable domain is KAGVTQTPRYLIKTRGQQVTLSCSPISGHRSVSWYQQTPGQGLQFLFEYFSETQRNKGNFPGRFSGRQFSNSRSEMNVSTLELGDSALYLCASTGAGVEQYFGAGTRLSVL.

The chain couples TRBV3-1 to TRBJ1-6; D not resolved. CDR1 and CDR2 (germline): LGHDT, YNNKEL (reference sequence). The CDR3 loop spans 16 amino acids. Trimming left V 2 bases short and J 6 bases short, with 14 bases between. The CDR3 spells CASSQILTASNSPLHF. The CDR3 DNA is TGTGCCAGCAGCCAAATACTAACCGCCTCTAATTCACCCCTCCACTTT.

Remarks on this clonotype: This may stem from a read error, because a much larger clone lies one nucleotide away. The J gene is TRBJ2-5, the V gene TRBV11-2, with TRBD2 matching 8 bases. Looked up from germline, CDR1 is SGHAT and CDR2 is FQNNGV. Trimming took 3 bases from V and 5 from J; bases not matched to a gene: 11. The CDR3 consists of 16 residues. The DNA for the CDR3 is TGTGCCAGCAGCTTCTCGGTTAACGGGGGGGCTGAGACCCAGTACTTC. Translated, it gives CASSFSVNGGAETQYF.

This clonotype appeared a few times. J is TRBJ2-5 and V is TRBV2, with 8 nucleotides matching TRBD2. The V gene end was trimmed by 6 bases and the J gene end by 1 base; junction bases not matched to a gene: 10. Germline V gene lookup returns CDR1 SNHLY and CDR2 FYNNEI. The CDR3 extends over 16 amino acids. CDR3 sequence: CASRSRGGEIQETQYF. DNA for the CDR3: TGTGCCAGCAGGTCTCGGGGGGGGGAGATCCAAGAGACCCAGTACTTC.

This clonotype has more than one count but fewer than ten. The chain recombines TRBV10-3 with TRBJ1-2; 11 bases are shared with TRBD1. In germline, CDR1 is ENHRY, CDR2 SYGVKD. CDR3 length equals 14 residues. The J segment lost 5 bases and the V segment lost 5 bases, leaving 4 bases of the junction unmatched. This CDR3 reads CAISPGTGGYGYTF. The CDR3, as DNA: TGTGCCATCAGTCCCGGGACAGGGGGTTATGGCTACACCTTC.